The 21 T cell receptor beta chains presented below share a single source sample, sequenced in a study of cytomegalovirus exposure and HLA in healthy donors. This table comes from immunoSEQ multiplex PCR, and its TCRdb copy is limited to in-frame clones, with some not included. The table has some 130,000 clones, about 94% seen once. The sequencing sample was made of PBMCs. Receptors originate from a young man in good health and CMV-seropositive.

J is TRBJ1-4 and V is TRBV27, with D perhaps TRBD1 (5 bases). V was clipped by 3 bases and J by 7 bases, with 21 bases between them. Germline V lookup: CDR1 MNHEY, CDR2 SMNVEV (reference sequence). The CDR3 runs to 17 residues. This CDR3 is CASSFQQWRGDGEKLFF. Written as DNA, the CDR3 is TGTGCCAGCAGTTTTCAACAATGGCGGGGGGACGGTGAAAAACTGTTTTTT.

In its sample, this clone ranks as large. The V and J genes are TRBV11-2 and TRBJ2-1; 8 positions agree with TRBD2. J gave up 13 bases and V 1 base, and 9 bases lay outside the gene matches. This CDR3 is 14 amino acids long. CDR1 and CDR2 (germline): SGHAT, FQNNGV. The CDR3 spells CASSLVSSGKRQFF. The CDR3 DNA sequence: TGTGCCAGCAGCTTAGTTAGTAGCGGGAAGCGACAGTTCTTC.

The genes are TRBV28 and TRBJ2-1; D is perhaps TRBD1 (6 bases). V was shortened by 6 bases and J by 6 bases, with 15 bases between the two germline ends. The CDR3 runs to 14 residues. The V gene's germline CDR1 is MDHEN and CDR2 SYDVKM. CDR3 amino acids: CASSPGAFLNEQFF. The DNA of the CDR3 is TGTGCCAGCAGCCCAGGGGCATTCCTCAATGAGCAGTTCTTC.

CDR3 residues: CASSPAPLEAEIPHAEAFF. CDR3 sequence (DNA): TGTGCCAGCAGCCCTGCCCCCCTGGAGGCAGAAATCCCACACGCTGAAGCTTTCTTT. This chain connects TRBV5-4 to TRBJ1-1; D ambiguous. The CDR3 sequence is 19 residues long. The germline V gene has CDR1 SGHNT and CDR2 YYREEE (reference sequence). V was pared by 4 bases and J by 6 bases, with 31 bases between.

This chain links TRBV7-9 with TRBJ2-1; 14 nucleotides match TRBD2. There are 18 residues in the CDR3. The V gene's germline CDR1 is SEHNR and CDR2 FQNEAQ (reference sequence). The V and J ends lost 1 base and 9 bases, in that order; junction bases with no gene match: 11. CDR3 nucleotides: TGTGCCAGCAGCTTAGGGATTCGACTAGCGGGAGGGCCAGGTGAGCAGTTCTTC. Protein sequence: CASSLGIRLAGGPGEQFF.

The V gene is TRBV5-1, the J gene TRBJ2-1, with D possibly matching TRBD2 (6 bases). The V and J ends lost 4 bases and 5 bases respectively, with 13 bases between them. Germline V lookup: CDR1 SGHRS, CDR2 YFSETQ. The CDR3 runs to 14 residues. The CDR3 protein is CASSRTKGNNEQFF. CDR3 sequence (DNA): TGCGCCAGCAGCCGGACTAAAGGAAACAATGAGCAGTTCTTC.

This CDR3 is CASMLAGGPRNEQFF. The CDR3 DNA follows: TGTGCCAGCATGCTAGCGGGAGGGCCCCGAAATGAGCAGTTCTTC. The genes are TRBV28 and TRBJ2-1, with TRBD2 matching 12 bases. Per the germline V gene, CDR1 is MDHEN and CDR2 is SYDVKM. V trimming: 7 bases; J trimming: 7 bases; junction bases outside the gene matches: 8. This CDR3 contains 15 residues.

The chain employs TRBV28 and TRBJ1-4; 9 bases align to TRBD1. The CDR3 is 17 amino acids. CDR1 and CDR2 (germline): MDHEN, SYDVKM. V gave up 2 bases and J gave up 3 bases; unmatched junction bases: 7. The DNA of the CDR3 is TGTGCCAGCAGTTTAGGACAGGGGTTTTTAGCTAATGAAAAACTGTTTTTT. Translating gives CASSLGQGFLANEKLFF.

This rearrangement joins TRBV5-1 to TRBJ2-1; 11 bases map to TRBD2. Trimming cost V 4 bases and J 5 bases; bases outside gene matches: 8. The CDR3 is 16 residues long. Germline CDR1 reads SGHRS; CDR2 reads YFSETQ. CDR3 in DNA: TGCGCCAGCAGCCCCTGGATTAGCGGGAGGGACAATGAGCAGTTCTTC. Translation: CASSPWISGRDNEQFF.

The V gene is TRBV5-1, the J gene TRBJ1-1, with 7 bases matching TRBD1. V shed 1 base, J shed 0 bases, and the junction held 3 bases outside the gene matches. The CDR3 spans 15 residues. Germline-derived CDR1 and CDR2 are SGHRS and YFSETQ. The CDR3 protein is CASSLLTGVNTEAFF. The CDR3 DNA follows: TGCGCCAGCAGCTTGTTAACAGGGGTGAACACTGAAGCTTTCTTT.

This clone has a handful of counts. In DNA, the CDR3 is TGCGCCAGCAGCTTGTCGCAGGTCTCCTACGAGCAGTACTTC. Its translation: CASSLSQVSYEQYF. The chain combines TRBV5-1 with TRBJ2-7; D gene unclear. CDR1 and CDR2 (germline): SGHRS, YFSETQ. With 1 base removed from V and 0 bases from J, the gap between germline ends came to 8 bases. This CDR3 contains 14 residues.

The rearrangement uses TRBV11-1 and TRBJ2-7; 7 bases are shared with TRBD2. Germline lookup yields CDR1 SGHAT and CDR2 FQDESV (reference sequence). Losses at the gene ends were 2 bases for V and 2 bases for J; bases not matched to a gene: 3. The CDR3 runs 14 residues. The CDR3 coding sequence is TGTGCCAGCAGCTTAACCGGGACTACCTACGAGCAGTACTTC. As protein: CASSLTGTTYEQYF. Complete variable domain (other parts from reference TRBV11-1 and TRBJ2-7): EAEVAQSPRYKITEKSQAVAFWCDPISGHATLYWYRQILGQGPELLVQFQDESVVDDSQLPKDRFSAERLKGVDSTLKIQPAELGDSAMYLCASSLTGTTYEQYFGPGTRLTVT.

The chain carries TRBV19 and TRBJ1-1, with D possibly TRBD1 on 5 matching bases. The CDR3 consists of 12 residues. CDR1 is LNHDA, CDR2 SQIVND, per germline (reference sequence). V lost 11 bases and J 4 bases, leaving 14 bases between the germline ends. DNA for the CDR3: TGTGCCGGAACAGGACCCTTCACTGAAGCTTTCTTT. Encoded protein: CAGTGPFTEAFF.

The CDR3 nucleotides are TGTGCCAGCAGCCCTGACAGGGGATGGGTTAGGGGTGCGGACGAGCAGTACTTC. Amino acid sequence: CASSPDRGWVRGADEQYF. This chain joins TRBV7-8 and TRBJ2-7, with 8 bases lining up with TRBD1. V was pared by 5 bases and J by 5 bases, with 20 bases of the junction left unmatched. The germline CDR1 and CDR2 sequences are SGHVS and FQNEAQ. The CDR3 loop spans 18 amino acids.

The CDR3 is CASPPDRSGTDTQYF. In DNA form, the CDR3 reads TGTGCCAGCCCACCGGACAGGTCGGGCACAGATACGCAGTATTTT. The chain carries TRBV6-1 and TRBJ2-3, with 7 bases that match TRBD1. CDR3 size: 15 residues. Trimming at V came to 8 bases and at J to 1 base, leaving 9 bases not matched to a gene. CDR1 and CDR2 from the germline V gene are MNHNS and SASEGT.

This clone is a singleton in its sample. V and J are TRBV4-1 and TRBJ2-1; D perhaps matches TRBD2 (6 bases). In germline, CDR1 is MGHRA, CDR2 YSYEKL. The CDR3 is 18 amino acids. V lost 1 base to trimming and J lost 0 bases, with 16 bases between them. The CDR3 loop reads CASSQAPSAGSSYNEQFF. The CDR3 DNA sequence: TGCGCCAGCAGCCAAGCTCCTAGCGCGGGGAGCTCCTACAATGAGCAGTTCTTC.

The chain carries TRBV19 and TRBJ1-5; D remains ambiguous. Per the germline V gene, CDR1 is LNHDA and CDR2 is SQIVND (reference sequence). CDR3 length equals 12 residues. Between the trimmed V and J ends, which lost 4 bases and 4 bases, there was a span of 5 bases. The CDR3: CASSTLNQPQHF. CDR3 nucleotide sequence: TGTGCCAGTAGTACCCTTAATCAGCCCCAGCATTTT.

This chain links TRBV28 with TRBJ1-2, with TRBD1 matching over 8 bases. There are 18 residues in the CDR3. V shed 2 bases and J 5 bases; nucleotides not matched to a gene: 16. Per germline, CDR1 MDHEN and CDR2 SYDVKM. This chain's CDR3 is CASSLTRDRSRARYGYTF. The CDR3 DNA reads TGTGCCAGCAGTTTAACTAGGGACAGGAGTAGAGCCAGGTATGGCTACACCTTC.

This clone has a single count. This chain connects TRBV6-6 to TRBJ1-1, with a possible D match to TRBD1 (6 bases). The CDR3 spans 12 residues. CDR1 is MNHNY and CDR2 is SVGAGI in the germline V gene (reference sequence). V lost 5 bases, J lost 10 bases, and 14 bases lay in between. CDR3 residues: CASSHQTGRAFF. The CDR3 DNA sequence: TGTGCCAGCAGTCACCAGACAGGCAGAGCTTTCTTT.

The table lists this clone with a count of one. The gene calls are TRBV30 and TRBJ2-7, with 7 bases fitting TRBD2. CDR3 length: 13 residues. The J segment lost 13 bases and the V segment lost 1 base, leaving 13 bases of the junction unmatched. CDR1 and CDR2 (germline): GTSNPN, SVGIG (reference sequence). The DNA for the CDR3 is TGTGCCTGGAGTGGACCGGGACTAAGGAGTCCATACTTC. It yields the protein CAWSGPGLRSPYF.

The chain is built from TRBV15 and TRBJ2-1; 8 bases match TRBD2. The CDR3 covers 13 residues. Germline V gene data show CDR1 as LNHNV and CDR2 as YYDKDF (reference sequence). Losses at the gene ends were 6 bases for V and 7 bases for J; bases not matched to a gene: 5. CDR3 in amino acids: CATRAGAGNEQFF. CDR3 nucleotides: TGTGCCACCAGAGCGGGGGCGGGTAATGAGCAGTTCTTC.